The rows below give T cell receptor beta chains drawn from one sample of a study of shared clonotypes between healthy human individuals. Produced via immunoSEQ multiplex PCR; TCRdb's table is partial and in-frame only. Altogether a few million clones are present, approximately 92% being singletons, with the ten largest covering roughly 0.14%. The sequenced material came from naive CD4+ T cells sorted from blood. The receptor source for this set is a man between 18 and 35 years old in good health. Each CDR3 is given with its conserved first and last residue. Each record gives: V gene, D gene, clone size, J gene, CDR3 DNA, CDR3 protein. A D gene is named only where the DNA matches it firmly. Clone size is shown for a subset of rows, as once, few, many or a class of expanded clone.

>TRBV29-1|NA|NA|TRBJ1-1
TGCAGCGCAATTCAGGGTTTCTCTGAAGCTTTCTTT
CSAIQGFSEAFF
>TRBV20-1|NA|NA|TRBJ2-3
TGCAGTGCTAGAGATACGCAGTATTTT
CSARDTQYF
>TRBV19|NA|NA|TRBJ1-1
TGTGCCAGTAGGGAGGGCAGGAACACTGAAGCTTTCTTT
CASREGRNTEAFF
>TRBV7-6|TRBD2|NA|TRBJ2-3
TGTGCCAGCAGCTTAGCCCCAGCGGGGAGCACAGATACGCAGTATTTT
CASSLAPAGSTDTQYF
>TRBV4-3|TRBD1|once|TRBJ1-2
TGCGCCAGCAGCCAAGAGGAGGGGGCCTATGGCTACACCTTC
CASSQEEGAYGYTF
>TRBV15|NA|NA|TRBJ2-1
TGTGCCACCAGCAGAGATAATCTAGTCTCCTACAATGAGCAGTTCTTC
CATSRDNLVSYNEQFF
>TRBV6-1|NA|NA|TRBJ1-2
TGTGCCAGCAGGACGGGGCTTCTTAACTATGGCTACACCTTC
CASRTGLLNYGYTF
>TRBV19|NA|NA|TRBJ2-2
TGTGCCAGTAGTCCAGGACAGTTCCACGGGGAGCTGTTTTTT
CASSPGQFHGELFF
>TRBV5-4|NA|NA|TRBJ1-1
TGTGCCAGCAGCTTGGTAGGGGCCACTTTAGGTTCCTTT
CASSLVGATLGSF
>TRBV18|NA|NA|TRBJ2-2
TGTGCCAGCTCACCAGGGACACTCCACACCGGGGAGCTGTTTTTT
CASSPGTLHTGELFF
>TRBV19|NA|NA|TRBJ2-1
TGTGCCAGTAGTAGGGTCGGTTGGGGGCTAGGGACCTACAATGAGCAGTTCTTC
CASSRVGWGLGTYNEQFF
>TRBV27|NA|few|TRBJ1-3
TGTGCCAGCAGGGCGACAGGAGGTGGAAACACCATATATTTT
CASRATGGGNTIYF
>TRBV7-2|TRBD2|few|TRBJ2-5
TGTGCCTCCCGTCGGGGAGCGGGAGGGACGGGTCAAGAGACCCAGTACTTC
CASRRGAGGTGQETQYF
>TRBV5-1|TRBD1|NA|TRBJ1-5
TGCGCCAGCAGCCCCGGGACAGAGGGTTGGCAGCCCCAGCATTTT
CASSPGTEGWQPQHF
>TRBV9|TRBD2|NA|TRBJ2-1
TGTGCCAGCAGCGTAGGTCCAGCGGGAGTTGACAATGAGCAGTTCTTC
CASSVGPAGVDNEQFF
>TRBV2|TRBD1|NA|TRBJ1-6
TGTGCCAGCAGTCCCAGGGGGGGGGTGGATGGTTCACCCCTCCACTTT
CASSPRGGVDGSPLHF
>TRBV19|NA|few|TRBJ1-1
TGTGCCAGTAGTAGGACAGAGAACACTGAAGCTTTCTTT
CASSRTENTEAFF
>TRBV29-1|NA|NA|TRBJ2-1
TGCAGCGGAACCCCAGGGCTTTGGGACAATGAGCAGTTCTTC
CSGTPGLWDNEQFF
>TRBV6-1|TRBD1|NA|TRBJ1-1
TGTGCCAGCAGTACCAAGGGGGCCACTGAAGCTTTCTTT
CASSTKGATEAFF
>TRBV6-5|TRBD1|NA|TRBJ2-7
TGTGCCAGCCGGGACAGGGGGCTTGTCGAGCAGTACTTC
CASRDRGLVEQYF
>TRBV5-4|TRBD1|NA|TRBJ2-7
TGTGCCAGCAGCATCACAGGGGACCGACCTTTTTACGAGCAGTACTTC
CASSITGDRPFYEQYF
>TRBV7-3|NA|once|TRBJ2-1
TGTGCCAGCAGCCTCGGGGGATCCCCCAATGAGCAGTTCTTC
CASSLGGSPNEQFF
>TRBV11-2|NA|NA|TRBJ1-1
TGTGCCAGCAGCTCCCCGCGGACGGGCACATTTGAAGCTTTCTTT
CASSSPRTGTFEAFF
>TRBV18|NA|NA|TRBJ1-6
TGTGCCAGCTCACCGTACCGGGACGGTCGTTCACCCCTCCACTTT
CASSPYRDGRSPLHF
>TRBV7-6|NA|NA|TRBJ2-7
TGTGCCAGCAGCTTAGCGGACGGCAGCTCCTACGAGCAGTACTTC
CASSLADGSSYEQYF
>TRBV10-3|NA|NA|TRBJ1-2
TGTGCCACCACCCGACTCTCTGGCCATGGCTACACCTTC
CATTRLSGHGYTF
>TRBV18|TRBD1|NA|TRBJ2-5
TGTGCCAGCTCACAGATGGGACAGACTCAAGAGACCCAGTACTTC
CASSQMGQTQETQYF
>TRBV27|TRBD1|NA|TRBJ1-2
TGTGCCAGCGGGAAGGACAGGGCGGTTTCCGTATATGGCTACACCTTC
CASGKDRAVSVYGYTF
>TRBV27|NA|NA|TRBJ1-6
TGTGCCAGCAGTTTGTACCGAGGTTCACCCCTCCACTTT
CASSLYRGSPLHF
>TRBV19|NA|NA|TRBJ2-5
TGTGCCAGTAGTCCGGGGGTGCGCCAAGAGACCCAGTACTTC
CASSPGVRQETQYF
>TRBV6-1|TRBD2|NA|TRBJ2-3
TGTGCCAGCAGTGAATATCTAGCGGGAGCAGCATCCCCAGATACGCAGTATTTT
CASSEYLAGAASPDTQYF
>TRBV5-1|TRBD1|NA|TRBJ2-6
TGCGCCAGCAGCCGATACAGGGGGATAGTGGGTCCTGGGGCCAACGTCCTGACTTTC
CASSRYRGIVGPGANVLTF
>TRBV9|NA|NA|TRBJ1-3
TGTGCCAGCAGCGTAGATAACTGGGGGGTAACTGGAAACACCATATATTTT
CASSVDNWGVTGNTIYF
>TRBV6-5|NA|NA|TRBJ2-5
TGTGCCAGCAGCCGGACAGTCCAAGAGACCCAGTACTTC
CASSRTVQETQYF
>TRBV2|NA|NA|TRBJ2-1
TGTGCCAGCAGTGTATTGGATGAGCAGTTCTTC
CASSVLDEQFF
>TRBV6-5|NA|NA|TRBJ1-5
TGTGCCAGCAAGCCTCCTGGTGGCAATCAGCCCCAGCATTTT
CASKPPGGNQPQHF
>TRBV29-1|NA|NA|TRBJ2-1
TGCAGCGTTGGTGGGCTAGCGGAGGGGGGAGGCAATGAGCAGTTCTTC
CSVGGLAEGGGNEQFF
>TRBV11-2|TRBD2|NA|TRBJ2-1
TGTGCCAGCAGCTTAGATGTAGCGGGATTCTACAATGAGCAGTTCTTC
CASSLDVAGFYNEQFF
>TRBV29-1|TRBD2|NA|TRBJ2-1
TGCAGCGTTGAACGAGCGGGAGGGACCAATGAGCAGTTCTTC
CSVERAGGTNEQFF
>TRBV28|NA|NA|TRBJ2-7
TGTGCCAGCAGCCGACCCCCAGTCTCTTACGAGCAGTACTTC
CASSRPPVSYEQYF
>TRBV6-6|NA|NA|TRBJ1-5
TGTGCCAGCAGCGGGGGAGTACAGGGTAGCAATCAGCCCCAGCATTTT
CASSGGVQGSNQPQHF
>TRBV5-6|NA|NA|TRBJ1-4
TGTGCCAGCAGCTTGACTCTAAATGAAAAACTGTTTTTT
CASSLTLNEKLFF
>TRBV9|TRBD1|NA|TRBJ1-6
TGTGCCAGCAGCTTGGGACAGGGGTACTCACCCCTCCACTTT
CASSLGQGYSPLHF
>TRBV7-2|TRBD2|NA|TRBJ2-5
TGTGCCAGCAGCTTAATAGGACTAGCTCGGGAGACCCAGTACTTC
CASSLIGLARETQYF
>TRBV29-1|NA|NA|TRBJ1-2
TGCAGCGTTGACTGGGCTTCGAGCTATGGCTACACCTTC
CSVDWASSYGYTF
>TRBV2|NA|NA|TRBJ2-3
TGTGCCAGCAGTGAGCTCGGGAACGCCGGCACAGATACGCAGTATTTT
CASSELGNAGTDTQYF